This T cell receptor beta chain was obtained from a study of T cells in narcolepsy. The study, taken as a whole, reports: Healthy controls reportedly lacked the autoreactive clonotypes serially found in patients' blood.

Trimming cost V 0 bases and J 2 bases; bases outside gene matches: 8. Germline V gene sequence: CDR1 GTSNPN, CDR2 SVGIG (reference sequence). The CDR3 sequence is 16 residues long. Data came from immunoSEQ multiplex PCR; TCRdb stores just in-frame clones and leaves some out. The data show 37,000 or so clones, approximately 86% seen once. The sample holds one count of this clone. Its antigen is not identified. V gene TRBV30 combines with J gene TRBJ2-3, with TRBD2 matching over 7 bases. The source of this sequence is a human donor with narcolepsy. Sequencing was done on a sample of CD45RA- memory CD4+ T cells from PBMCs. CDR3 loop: CAWSVGSRGTTDTQYF. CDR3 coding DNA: TGTGCCTGGAGTGTAGGGTCGCGGGGGACCACAGATACGCAGTATTTT.